Following are 28 T cell receptor beta chains from one sample sequenced in a study of T cell responses to AZD1222 COVID-19 vaccine. Produced via immunoSEQ multiplex PCR; TCRdb's table is partial and in-frame only. The sample holds 80,000 or so clones, nearly 90% seen once. Material: peripheral blood, obtained on day 0 of AZD1222 vaccination. The receptors shown here come from an adult in good health.

The chain recombines TRBV9 with TRBJ1-6, with D possibly matching TRBD1 (5 bases). This CDR3 is built from 14 residues. Germline values: CDR1 SGDLS, CDR2 YYNGEE. V gave up 0 bases and J gave up 4 bases, with 5 bases separating them. Written as DNA, the CDR3 is TGTGCCAGCAGCGTAGAGGGGTATAATTCACCCCTCCACTTT. Its protein product is CASSVEGYNSPLHF.

The V call is TRBV2, the J call TRBJ2-1; D remains unclear. The CDR3 spans 11 residues. The ends were cut back, 6 bases at V and 7 bases at J, with 7 bases in the middle. Per germline, CDR1 SNHLY and CDR2 FYNNEI. CDR3 protein: CASSVTNEQFF. The CDR3 coding sequence is TGTGCCAGCAGCGTCACTAATGAGCAGTTCTTC.

This chain uses TRBV5-1 with TRBJ1-1; perhaps TRBD1 as D (5 bases). The CDR3 runs to 14 residues. Trimming stripped 0 bases from V and 4 bases from J, with 10 bases between. Germline CDR1 reads SGHRS; CDR2 reads YFSETQ. CDR3 DNA: TGCGCCAGCAGCTTGGGCCAGGGAGGCACTGAAGCTTTCTTT. Protein product: CASSLGQGGTEAFF.

The chain has TRBV7-2 and TRBJ1-5, with TRBD1 matching 7 bases. The CDR3 has 15 amino acids. Trimming cost V 1 base and J 5 bases; bases outside gene matches: 5. Germline V CDR1 and CDR2: SGHTA, FQGNSA. DNA for the CDR3: TGTGCCAGCAGCTTAGGGCAGGGGGACCATCAGCCCCAGCATTTT. Amino acids: CASSLGQGDHQPQHF.

The chain is built from TRBV3-1 (or the pseudogene TRBV3-2) and TRBJ1-6; 9 nucleotides align to TRBD1. Germline V gives CDR1 LGHDT, CDR2 YNNKEL (reference sequence). The CDR3 covers 14 residues. The ends lost 7 bases at V and 6 bases at J; junction bases unmatched: 4. The CDR3: CASTQTGGNSPLHF. In DNA, the CDR3 is TGTGCCAGCACCCAGACAGGGGGTAATTCACCCCTCCACTTT.

The chain employs TRBV30 and TRBJ1-4; D not certain. V gave up 0 bases and J gave up 5 bases, with 16 bases separating them. The germline V gene has CDR1 GTSNPN and CDR2 SVGIG (reference sequence). The CDR3 is made up of 16 amino acids. CDR3 sequence (DNA): TGTGCCTGGAGTGTCCTGGGAGCCCGAGGGAATGAAAAACTGTTTTTT. Translated, it gives CAWSVLGARGNEKLFF.

The J gene is TRBJ1-5, the V gene TRBV12-3 or TRBV12-4; D not resolved. Trimming left V 7 bases short and J 11 bases short, with 18 bases between. This CDR3 region has 13 residues. The CDR3 region is CASNTLPATAQHF. The CDR3, as DNA: TGTGCCAGCAACACCCTGCCGGCCACAGCCCAGCATTTT.

The gene calls are TRBV11-2 and TRBJ1-5; D call uncertain. Germline values: CDR1 SGHAT, CDR2 FQNNGV. V lost 3 bases, J lost 5 bases, and 5 bases lay in between. There are 12 residues in the CDR3. CDR3 residues: CASSLQDQPQHF. As DNA, the CDR3 is TGTGCCAGCAGCTTGCAAGATCAGCCCCAGCATTTT.

The J gene is TRBJ2-2, the V gene TRBV7-3; D is unclear. The CDR3 consists of 14 residues. Germline V gene lookup returns CDR1 SGHTA and CDR2 FQGTGA. The V and J ends lost 2 bases and 4 bases respectively, with 8 bases between them. CDR3 sequence (DNA): TGTGCCAGCAGCTTAGGTCCGATCACCGGGGAGCTGTTTTTT. Translating gives CASSLGPITGELFF.

The chain recombines TRBV3-1 (or the pseudogene TRBV3-2) with TRBJ1-2; unclear D gene. The CDR3 sequence is 14 residues long. V was shortened by 1 base and J by 8 bases, with 14 bases between the two germline ends. Germline values: CDR1 LGHDT, CDR2 YNNKEL (reference sequence). CDR3 nucleotides: TGTGCCAGCAGCCAAGCAATAGAGTCGGGAGGCTACACCTTC. Translating gives CASSQAIESGGYTF.

This chain links TRBV28 with TRBJ2-1; 11 bases line up with TRBD2. J gave up 7 bases and V 6 bases, and 2 bases lay outside the gene matches. Germline V CDR1 and CDR2: MDHEN, SYDVKM. CDR3 size: 13 residues. The CDR3 DNA follows: TGTGCCAGCAGGACTAGCGGGATAAATGAGCAGTTCTTC. This codes for CASRTSGINEQFF.

The rearrangement joins TRBV9 to TRBJ2-3, with TRBD2 identical over 13 bases. The trim removed 0 bases at V and 2 bases at J, leaving 3 bases unmatched. Germline V gene lookup returns CDR1 SGDLS and CDR2 YYNGEE. The CDR3 contains 17 residues. The CDR3 DNA is TGTGCCAGCAGCGTAGGGGGACTAGCGGGGATCACAGATACGCAGTATTTT. Translation gives CASSVGGLAGITDTQYF.

The chain joins TRBV7-2 to TRBJ1-1; 7 bases are a match to TRBD1. Germline V lookup: CDR1 SGHTA, CDR2 FQGNSA. This CDR3 contains 16 residues. V lost 5 bases to trimming and J lost 0 bases; unmatched junction nucleotides: 9. In DNA, the CDR3 is TGTGCCAGCAGCCAGACAGGGACTCTCGTGAACACTGAAGCTTTCTTT. Protein product: CASSQTGTLVNTEAFF. The full variable domain, in which reference TRBV7-2 and TRBJ1-1 provide the parts outside the CDR3, is GAGVSQSPSNKVTEKGKDVELRCDPISGHTALYWYRQSLGQGLEFLIYFQGNSAPDKSGLPSDRFSAERTGGSVSTLTIQRTQQEDSAVYLCASSQTGTLVNTEAFFGQGTRLTVV.

V usage is TRBV7-2 and J usage is TRBJ1-2; 12 positions match TRBD1. With 6 bases clipped from V and 8 bases from J, the junction kept 7 bases outside the gene matches. CDR1 is SGHTA, CDR2 FQGNSA, per germline. This CDR3 spans 14 amino acids. The CDR3 spells CASSPGQGALGYTF. The CDR3 nucleotides are TGTGCCAGCAGTCCGGGACAGGGGGCGCTCGGCTACACCTTC.

The gene calls are TRBV28 and TRBJ1-3; D gene ambiguous. Germline V lookup: CDR1 MDHEN, CDR2 SYDVKM. V lost 3 bases and J 5 bases, leaving 14 bases between the germline ends. This CDR3 has 15 amino acids. CDR3 residues: CASSLGGTWRNTIYF. The DNA of the CDR3 is TGTGCCAGCAGTTTGGGCGGTACCTGGAGAAACACCATATATTTT.

This chain links TRBV3-1 (or the pseudogene TRBV3-2) with TRBJ1-2, with TRBD1 identical over 8 bases. There are 15 residues in the CDR3. The J segment lost 6 bases and the V segment lost 3 bases, leaving 9 bases of the junction unmatched. CDR1 is LGHDT, CDR2 YNNKEL, per germline (reference sequence). The CDR3 spells CASSHEARGRDGYTF. CDR3 bases: TGTGCCAGCAGCCACGAGGCCAGGGGGCGCGATGGCTACACCTTC.

This chain uses TRBV11-3 with TRBJ2-3; 11 bases map to TRBD2. With 5 bases clipped from V and 8 bases from J, the junction kept 6 bases outside the gene matches. Germline assignment: CDR1 SGHNT and CDR2 YENEEA. The CDR3 has 14 residues. The CDR3 DNA sequence: TGTGCCAGCAGCCCCGGGACTAGCGGCGGTACGCAGTATTTT. Its protein product is CASSPGTSGGTQYF.

V is TRBV6-2 or TRBV6-3 and J is TRBJ1-1; D unclear. V shed 4 bases and J shed 8 bases, with 8 bases lying between them. The germline V gene encodes CDR1 MNHEY and CDR2 SVGEGT. The CDR3 has 11 residues. In DNA, the CDR3 is TGTGCCAGCAGTTTAGCGTGGGAAGCTTTCTTT. Its translation: CASSLAWEAFF.

The chain is built from TRBV25-1 and TRBJ2-1; 12 nucleotides align to TRBD2. CDR3 length: 14 amino acids. The germline CDR1 and CDR2 sequences are MGHDK and SYGVNS. V lost 8 bases and J lost 7; bases outside the gene matches: 6. DNA for the CDR3: TGTGCCAGCCTTGGGACTAGCGGGCTTAATGAGCAGTTCTTC. This translates into CASLGTSGLNEQFF.

The CDR3 reads CASSYWGGNSYNEQFF. In DNA, the CDR3 is TGTGCCAGCAGTTACTGGGGCGGGAACTCCTACAATGAGCAGTTCTTC. This chain joins TRBV6-5 and TRBJ2-1; weak D call: TRBD2 (6 bases). The CDR3 length is 16 residues. Between the trimmed V and J ends, which lost 1 base and 0 bases, there was a span of 10 bases. Looked up from germline, CDR1 is MNHEY and CDR2 is SVGAGI.

This sequence joins TRBV28 and TRBJ2-1; 10 bases align to TRBD2. This CDR3 spans 17 amino acids. The germline V gene has CDR1 MDHEN and CDR2 SYDVKM. The trim removed 2 bases at V and 4 bases at J, leaving 8 bases unmatched. CDR3 sequence reads: CASSLPLAGVAYNEQFF. The DNA for the CDR3 is TGTGCCAGCAGTTTACCTCTAGCGGGAGTTGCTTACAATGAGCAGTTCTTC. The variable domain in full, with the rest retrieved from reference TRBV28 and TRBJ2-1, is DVKVTQSSRYLVKRTGEKVFLECVQDMDHENMFWYRQDPGLGLRLIYFSYDVKMKEKGDIPEGYSVSREKKERFSLILESASTNQTSMYLCASSLPLAGVAYNEQFFGPGTRLTVL.

This chain links TRBV3-1 (or the pseudogene TRBV3-2) with TRBJ2-2, with D possibly being TRBD1 (6 bases). The ends were cut back, 0 bases at V and 6 bases at J, with 17 bases in the middle. This CDR3 has 17 residues. The germline V gene encodes CDR1 LGHDT and CDR2 YNNKEL (reference sequence). The CDR3 region has the DNA TGTGCCAGCAGCCAAGATCGAATTCAGGGGTACCCCGGGGAGCTGTTTTTT. The encoded protein is CASSQDRIQGYPGELFF.

The chain is built from TRBV24-1 and TRBJ2-5; 9 bases are shared with TRBD1. The germline V gene has CDR1 KGHDR and CDR2 SFDVKD. The V gene end was trimmed by 4 bases and the J gene end by 4 bases; junction bases not matched to a gene: 6. The length of the CDR3 is 15 residues. This CDR3 reads CATSEAGTGRETQYF. The CDR3 coding sequence is TGTGCCACCAGTGAAGCCGGGACAGGGAGAGAGACCCAGTACTTC.

The gene calls are TRBV6-6 and TRBJ2-1; 7 bases line up with TRBD2. With 6 bases clipped from V and 8 bases from J, the junction kept 16 bases outside the gene matches. This CDR3 spans 16 amino acids. Looked up from germline, CDR1 is MNHNY and CDR2 is SVGAGI (reference sequence). CDR3 nucleotides: TGTGCCAGCAGCCCCCACAGTGGCGGGAGTGGGGATGAGCAGTTCTTC. The encoded protein is CASSPHSGGSGDEQFF.

The chain is built from TRBV3-1 (or the pseudogene TRBV3-2) and TRBJ2-7; weak D call: TRBD1 (5 bases). The V end lost 0 bases, the J end lost 1 base, and 19 bases lay between the germline ends. The CDR3 is 18 residues long. Germline values: CDR1 LGHDT, CDR2 YNNKEL (reference sequence). CDR3 loop: CASSQDRIGVTVSYEQYF. The DNA of the CDR3 is TGTGCCAGCAGCCAAGATCGAATAGGGGTGACAGTTTCCTACGAGCAGTACTTC.

The chain joins TRBV10-3 to TRBJ2-1, with D maybe TRBD2 (5 bases). V gave up 4 bases and J gave up 6 bases, with 7 bases separating them. The CDR3 is 12 residues long. The germline V gene encodes CDR1 ENHRY and CDR2 SYGVKD. The CDR3 nucleotides read TGTGCCATCAGTGCCACTAGCAATGAGCAGTTCTTC. Translated: CAISATSNEQFF.

This chain joins TRBV6-5 and TRBJ1-2; 10 bases line up with TRBD1. V gave up 5 bases and J gave up 7 bases; unmatched junction bases: 7. The CDR3 is made up of 14 amino acids. Germline CDR1 MNHEY, CDR2 SVGAGI. The CDR3 DNA follows: TGTGCCAGCAGTCGACCGGGACAGGGGATTGGCTACACCTTC. Its protein is CASSRPGQGIGYTF.

DNA of the CDR3: TGTGCCAGTAAGGCAGGGGGGTCTCAGCCCCAGCATTTT. Its translation is CASKAGGSQPQHF. This sequence joins TRBV19 and TRBJ1-5; 7 bases are shared with TRBD1. V lost 7 bases and J lost 6; bases outside the gene matches: 6. The germline V gene encodes CDR1 LNHDA and CDR2 SQIVND (reference sequence). The CDR3 is 13 residues long.